A single sample gave rise to the 5 T cell receptor beta chains below, sequenced in a study of naive and memory T cell subsets. Two oligonucleotides, mixed equimolar, formed the beta constant-region primer covering TRBC1 and TRBC2. A single record per CDR3 protein comes from TCRdb applying MiXCR to the UMI-ligation and nested PCR reads. The table lists 150,000 or so distinct CDR3 sequences, 15% to 20% of them singletons. Sequenced material: naive CD4+ T cells from blood. The receptor set was obtained from a human donor in good health.

The chain recombines TRBV7-3 with TRBJ2-1, with unresolved D. Germline lookup yields CDR1 SGHTA and CDR2 FQGTGA. Trimming took off 6 bases at V and 7 bases at J, with 22 bases between the two ends. The CDR3 is 16 amino acids. CDR3 DNA: TGTGCCAGCAGTGATCTAGTCGAGGTGCCCCAGAATGAGCAGTTCTTC. Translated: CASSDLVEVPQNEQFF.

This clonotype was seen only a few times. J is TRBJ2-4 and V is TRBV12-3 or TRBV12-4, with 7 bases identical to TRBD1. V dropped 1 base and J dropped 5; count of bases not matched to a gene: 11. CDR3 length: 17 amino acids. For the CDR3, the DNA is TGTGCCAGCAGTTTAGGGGGACAGATTACGGAAGAAAACATTCAGTACTTC. It translates to CASSLGGQITEENIQYF.

The chain employs TRBV28 and TRBJ2-5; a weak D match, TRBD2 (5 bases). Germline CDR1 is MDHEN and CDR2 is SYDVKM. CDR3 length: 14 residues. Trimming removed 8 bases at V and 1 base at J, with 14 bases between. The CDR3, as DNA: TGTGCCAGCGGAACGGCGGGCCCCCAAGAGACCCAGTACTTC. Translating gives CASGTAGPQETQYF.

This clonotype has a handful of counts. V and J are TRBV5-1 and TRBJ2-5; D is undetermined. Germline assignment: CDR1 SGHRS and CDR2 YFSETQ. V gave up 4 bases and J gave up 6 bases, with 13 bases separating them. This CDR3 contains 13 residues. CDR3 sequence reads: CASSPENTQTQYF. The CDR3 DNA follows: TGCGCCAGCAGCCCCGAAAATACCCAGACCCAGTACTTC.

The CDR3 spells CASSNGQGRNQPQHF. The DNA for the CDR3 is TGTGCCAGCAGCAATGGACAGGGCCGCAATCAGCCCCAGCATTTT. This chain joins TRBV3-1 and TRBJ1-5; 8 bases fit TRBD1. V trimming: 5 bases; J trimming: 2 bases; junction bases outside the gene matches: 5. This CDR3 is 15 amino acids long. Germline V gene lookup returns CDR1 LGHDT and CDR2 YNNKEL (reference sequence). Full variable domain (missing parts from reference TRBV3-1 and TRBJ1-5): DTAVSQTPKYLVTQMGNDKSIKCEQNLGHDTMYWYKQDSKKFLKIMFSYNNKELIINETVPNRFSPKSPDKAHLNLHINSLELGDSAVYFCASSNGQGRNQPQHFGDGTRLSIL.